These T cell receptor beta chains were read from a single sample in a study of post-analysis software for immune sequencing data. TCRdb re-called the PCR reads with MiXCR, one entry per CDR3 protein. Here the sample spans roughly 600,000 distinct CDR3 sequences, about 40% being singletons. The sequenced material came from blood. These receptors all stem from a girl aged 10 to 17 with multiple sclerosis. Both conserved end residues are part of each CDR3.

j_call v_call cdr3_aa
TRBJ1-2 TRBV6-1 CASSERGGFYGYTF
TRBJ2-7 TRBV20-1 CSGAGREGEQYF
- TRBV7-7 CASSPSPLANEQYF
TRBJ2-5 TRBV27 CASTKRGGLQETQYF
TRBJ2-3 TRBV11-3 CASSLEGMDTQYF
TRBJ1-2 TRBV10-3 CAISPTGAGGYTF
TRBJ2-7 TRBV20-1 CSASKRGYEQYF
TRBJ2-1 TRBV12-3/TRBV12-4 CASTWGERGLAGGYNEQFF
TRBJ2-5 TRBV20-1 CSARDSGDQYF
TRBJ2-1 TRBV7-8 CASSGSRGGSSYNEQFF
TRBJ1-2 TRBV4-2 CASSQVGGRQAILYGYTF
TRBJ2-3 TRBV7-7 CASSLTPTDTQYF
TRBJ1-5 TRBV6-5 CASSYADPLHSNQPQHF
TRBJ2-3 TRBV10-3 CATGLAGGSDTQYF
TRBJ2-3 TRBV25-1 CASVPGQENTDTQYF
TRBJ2-7 TRBV27 CASRGSWQPGEQYF
TRBJ2-5 TRBV11-2 CASRRDRPAETQYF
TRBJ2-1 TRBV3-1 CASSRRGSGSYNEQFF
TRBJ2-3 TRBV12-3/TRBV12-4 CASSPYVATDTQYF
TRBJ2-7 TRBV5-1 CASRPQGLSAYEQYF
TRBJ1-1 TRBV4-1 CASSQVMVTEAFF
TRBJ2-5 TRBV20-1 CSVGLAETQYF
TRBJ2-3 TRBV20-1 CSARGSGGAVSTDTQYF
TRBJ2-5 TRBV6-5 CASRDRDRARGTQYF
TRBJ1-6 TRBV6-5 CASSGRASSPLHF
TRBJ2-1 TRBV30 CAWKAGFSYNEQFF
TRBJ2-7 TRBV10-2 CAKGEDYEQYF
TRBJ2-4 TRBV12-3/TRBV12-4 CASSLVRTEICKNIQYF
TRBJ2-3 TRBV10-3 CAISVTSGTDTQYF